The source of this TCR beta chain is a study of blood T cell repertoires in COVID-19. Turning to the study itself: Samples representing acute and convalescent COVID-19 were sourced from the United States, Italy and Spain. Nucleic acid was either cDNA or gDNA, and it came from T cells, B-cell-depleted T cells, or PBMCs.

Trimming left V 5 bases short and J 9 bases short, with 11 bases between. CDR3 length equals 12 residues. Germline CDR1 and CDR2: SSHAT and FNYEAQ (reference sequence). Recruited during active infection, patients (from Seattle) were subsequently followed longitudinally. Sequencing was performed with immunoSEQ multiplex PCR; in TCRdb, only in-frame clones are kept and a portion is missing. In the table there are 150,000 to 200,000 clones, 84% of which are singletons. This clone was counted only a few times. Input material: peripheral blood. The receptor's source is a woman in her 70s with COVID-19, enrolled during active disease. The V call is TRBV7-7, the J call TRBJ2-1; no clear D gene. CDR3 DNA sequence: TGTGCCAGCAGCGTCGAGCGCGGTGAGCAGTTCTTC. This gives the protein CASSVERGEQFF.